This passage covers 25 T cell receptor beta chains from one sample sequenced in a study of identical twins. MiXCR was run by TCRdb on the 5' RACE reads, yielding one entry per CDR3 protein. The profile shows some 500,000 distinct CDR3 sequences, nearly 10% of them singletons. Separately, the same data were catalogued under a study of yellow fever vaccine responses in identical twins.

Specimen: PBMCs. The receptors were gathered from a woman between 18 and 30 years old in good health.

This clonotype appeared a few times. V and J are TRBV15 and TRBJ2-5; 7 nucleotides align to TRBD2. Germline values: CDR1 LNHNV, CDR2 YYDKDF (reference sequence). V lost 5 bases to trimming and J lost 2 bases; unmatched junction nucleotides: 14. The CDR3 is 17 residues long. Here the CDR3 reads CATSSNLASGGQETQYF. The CDR3 bases are TGTGCCACCAGCTCCAACTTGGCTAGCGGAGGGCAAGAGACCCAGTACTTC.

The genes are TRBV28 and TRBJ2-7; perhaps TRBD1 as D (5 bases). V lost 2 bases, J lost 1 base, and 12 bases lay in between. The CDR3 is made up of 15 amino acids. CDR1 is MDHEN and CDR2 is SYDVKM in the germline V gene. CDR3 protein: CASSLKGLESYEQYF. The CDR3, as DNA: TGTGCCAGCAGTTTAAAGGGGTTAGAATCCTACGAGCAGTACTTC. The full variable domain, completed using reference TRBV28 and TRBJ2-7, is DVKVTQSSRYLVKRTGEKVFLECVQDMDHENMFWYRQDPGLGLRLIYFSYDVKMKEKGDIPEGYSVSREKKERFSLILESASTNQTSMYLCASSLKGLESYEQYFGPGTRLTVT.

CDR3 nucleotide sequence: TGCAGCGTTGACGAGCGGAGCACCGGGGAGCTGTTTTTT. It specifies CSVDERSTGELFF. The gene calls are TRBV29-1 and TRBJ2-2, with D perhaps matching TRBD2 (5 bases). Between the trimmed V and J ends, which lost 3 bases and 4 bases, there was a span of 9 bases. Per germline, CDR1 SQVTM and CDR2 ANQGSEA. The CDR3 has 13 residues.

V and J are TRBV10-3 and TRBJ1-1; D remains ambiguous. The ends were cut back, 7 bases at V and 1 base at J, with 10 bases in the middle. The CDR3 spans 13 residues. CDR1 is ENHRY, CDR2 SYGVKD, per germline. The CDR3 DNA sequence: TGTGCCATCAAAAGCGACGCGAACACTGAAGCTTTCTTT. Protein product: CAIKSDANTEAFF.

This clonotype showed up many times. The V gene is TRBV5-1, the J gene TRBJ1-2; a weak D match, TRBD1 (6 bases). Germline CDR1 reads SGHRS; CDR2 reads YFSETQ. The CDR3 has 16 residues. Trimming took off 3 bases at V and 0 bases at J, with 15 bases between the two ends. The CDR3 is CASSYAAGEPNYGYTF. The CDR3 region has the DNA TGCGCCAGCAGCTACGCAGCAGGGGAACCTAACTATGGCTACACCTTC.

This clonotype was counted at least ten times. The rearrangement links TRBV27 to TRBJ2-2; 10 bases match TRBD2. Germline V gene data show CDR1 as MNHEY and CDR2 as SMNVEV (reference sequence). This CDR3 is 16 amino acids long. Germline trimming cut 2 bases from V and 5 bases from J; bases unmatched to any gene: 5. The DNA for the CDR3 is TGTGCCAGCAGTTTAAGCGGGAGGGCCGGAACCGGGGAGCTGTTTTTT. Translating it yields CASSLSGRAGTGELFF.

This clonotype was observed at least ten times. This rearrangement joins TRBV5-5 to TRBJ2-7; 8 bases fit TRBD1. This CDR3 is built from 13 residues. The J segment lost 6 bases and the V segment lost 4 bases, leaving 6 bases of the junction unmatched. Per germline, CDR1 SGHKS and CDR2 YYEKEE (reference sequence). CDR3 nucleotides: TGTGCCAGCAGCGCTACAGGGGGAGGCGAGCAGTACTTC. Translation gives CASSATGGGEQYF.

V and J are TRBV20-1 and TRBJ2-1; 10 bases match TRBD2. Germline-derived CDR1 and CDR2 are DFQATT and SNEGSKA (reference sequence). The junction had 13 bases not matched to a gene; V was cut back by 4 bases and J by 13 bases. This CDR3 contains 14 residues. CDR3 sequence reads: CSANLAGELLLQFF. CDR3 sequence (DNA): TGCAGTGCTAACCTAGCGGGAGAACTGCTCCTTCAGTTCTTC.

This rearrangement joins TRBV7-9 to TRBJ1-1; D perhaps matches TRBD1 (5 bases). V shed 3 bases and J shed 5 bases, with 16 bases lying between them. Germline CDR1 SEHNR, CDR2 FQNEAQ (reference sequence). CDR3 size: 15 residues. CDR3 DNA sequence: TGTGCCAGCAGCTTCCAAGGACGGGGGTTGACTGAAGCTTTCTTT. It translates to CASSFQGRGLTEAFF.

Only a few counts were recorded for this clonotype. The V and J genes are TRBV28 and TRBJ1-5; D is undetermined. The germline V and J ends were trimmed by 3 bases and 3 bases, with 12 bases remaining between them. This CDR3 has 15 residues. The germline gives CDR1 MDHEN, CDR2 SYDVKM. As DNA, the CDR3 is TGTGCCAGCAGTTTGAGTGGGATCCTCAATCAGCCCCAGCATTTT. Its translation: CASSLSGILNQPQHF. Based on the CDR3 plus reference TRBV28 and TRBJ1-5, the full variable domain is DVKVTQSSRYLVKRTGEKVFLECVQDMDHENMFWYRQDPGLGLRLIYFSYDVKMKEKGDIPEGYSVSREKKERFSLILESASTNQTSMYLCASSLSGILNQPQHFGDGTRLSIL.

This sequence joins TRBV30 and TRBJ2-7; D possibly matches TRBD1 or TRBD2 (5 bases each). CDR1 is GTSNPN, CDR2 SVGIG, per germline (reference sequence). V was pared by 2 bases and J by 4 bases, with 18 bases between. The CDR3 extends over 15 amino acids. The CDR3 DNA sequence: TGTGCCTGGAGTCAAAACGTTGGGGGAAAATACGAGCAGTACTTC. Its translation is CAWSQNVGGKYEQYF.

This clonotype came up many times. The rearrangement joins TRBV2 to TRBJ2-2; D is perhaps TRBD2 (6 bases). The CDR3 runs to 16 residues. Germline V gene lookup returns CDR1 SNHLY and CDR2 FYNNEI. Trimming stripped 4 bases from V and 4 bases from J, with 16 bases between. CDR3 protein: CASSAREAERTGELFF. The CDR3 coding sequence is TGTGCCAGCAGTGCGAGGGAGGCGGAGCGCACCGGGGAGCTGTTTTTT.

This clonotype was detected many times. The chain links TRBV4-1 to TRBJ2-5; TRBD2 matches 9 bases. This CDR3 region has 15 residues. CDR1 is MGHRA and CDR2 is YSYEKL in the germline V gene. V was pared by 5 bases and J by 0 bases, with 4 bases of the junction left unmatched. The CDR3 bases are TGCGCCAGCAGCATCGGACTAGCGAACCAAGAGACCCAGTACTTC. Translated, it gives CASSIGLANQETQYF.

In this sample, this clonotype turned up many times. The chain couples TRBV5-1 to TRBJ2-2, with a possible D match to TRBD1 (6 bases). CDR1 SGHRS and CDR2 YFSETQ come from the germline V gene. Trimming removed 4 bases at V and 5 bases at J, with 12 bases between. This CDR3 has 14 residues. The CDR3 reads CASSAGQFTGELFF. CDR3 nucleotides: TGCGCCAGCAGCGCCGGACAGTTTACCGGGGAGCTGTTTTTT.

V is TRBV20-1 and J is TRBJ2-5; TRBD1 matches at 10 bases. V shed 3 bases and J 2 bases; nucleotides not matched to a gene: 3. Germline V gives CDR1 DFQATT, CDR2 SNEGSKA (reference sequence). There are 14 residues in the CDR3. The CDR3 protein is CSARRQGAQETQYF. Written as DNA, the CDR3 is TGCAGTGCTAGGAGACAGGGGGCTCAAGAGACCCAGTACTTC.

This clonotype has a handful of counts. Here the CDR3 DNA reads TGTGCCAGCAGCACCCCTCCGCGGACTAGCGGCTACGAGCAGTACTTC. Residues: CASSTPPRTSGYEQYF. The chain combines TRBV7-9 with TRBJ2-7; 10 nucleotides line up with TRBD2. The CDR3 covers 16 residues. Trimming at V came to 5 bases and at J to 3 bases, leaving 10 bases not matched to a gene. From germline, CDR1 is SEHNR and CDR2 FQNEAQ (reference sequence).

Ten or more counts support this clonotype. This rearrangement joins TRBV2 to TRBJ2-5; tentatively, D is TRBD2 (5 bases). The CDR3 length is 14 residues. The germline V gene has CDR1 SNHLY and CDR2 FYNNEI. Trimming left V 2 bases short and J 2 bases short, with 9 bases between. In DNA form, the CDR3 reads TGTGCCAGCAGTGAATCCCGGGGACAAGAGACCCAGTACTTC. Protein product: CASSESRGQETQYF.

This clonotype was seen only a few times. The chain is built from TRBV7-2 and TRBJ1-3, with D perhaps TRBD1 (5 bases). CDR3 length: 15 amino acids. V lost 5 bases, J lost 0 bases, and 11 bases lay in between. Germline V CDR1 and CDR2: SGHTA, FQGNSA. CDR3 amino acids: CASSPQVVSGNTIYF. The DNA of the CDR3 is TGTGCCAGCAGCCCACAGGTCGTCTCTGGAAACACCATATATTTT.

This clonotype was counted a few times. The chain joins TRBV7-2 to TRBJ2-1, with 11 bases matching TRBD1. The CDR3 consists of 17 residues. J lost 8 bases, V lost 2 bases, and 11 bases had no gene match. The germline gives CDR1 SGHTA, CDR2 FQGNSA. This CDR3 reads CASSLRDRGAHGDEQFF. CDR3 sequence (DNA): TGTGCCAGCAGCTTACGGGACAGGGGGGCCCACGGGGATGAGCAGTTCTTC. Based on the CDR3 plus reference TRBV7-2 and TRBJ2-1, the full variable domain is GAGVSQSPSNKVTEKGKDVELRCDPISGHTALYWYRQSLGQGLEFLIYFQGNSAPDKSGLPSDRFSAERTGGSVSTLTIQRTQQEDSAVYLCASSLRDRGAHGDEQFFGPGTRLTVL.

This clonotype came up many times. The J gene is TRBJ2-3, the V gene TRBV29-1; 11 nucleotides align to TRBD2. CDR1 and CDR2 (germline): SQVTM, ANQGSEA. The CDR3 is made up of 12 amino acids. The ends lost 8 bases at V and 4 bases at J; junction bases unmatched: 2. CDR3 residues: CSLSGRADTQYF. CDR3 in DNA: TGCAGCCTTAGCGGGAGGGCAGATACGCAGTATTTT.

The chain uses TRBV28 and TRBJ2-7; possibly TRBD2 for D (5 bases). V lost 8 bases to trimming and J lost 3 bases, with 17 bases between them. This CDR3 is 14 amino acids long. CDR1 and CDR2 (germline): MDHEN, SYDVKM. As DNA, the CDR3 is TGTGCCAGCCGTGGCTTATTCGAGGGCTACGAGCAGTACTTC. Translating gives CASRGLFEGYEQYF.

This clonotype showed up just a few times. The chain employs TRBV7-9 and TRBJ2-2; D is unclear. Germline CDR1 reads SEHNR; CDR2 reads FQNEAQ (reference sequence). The CDR3 covers 13 residues. Trimming left V 5 bases short and J 6 bases short, with 10 bases between. CDR3 in DNA: TGTGCCAGCAGCCCCATTCAGGCCGGGGAGCTGTTTTTT. Encoded protein: CASSPIQAGELFF.

The chain joins TRBV24-1 to TRBJ2-1; D gene ambiguous. V was clipped by 1 base and J by 3 bases, with 9 bases between them. The CDR3 consists of 15 residues. The germline V gene has CDR1 KGHDR and CDR2 SFDVKD. The CDR3 DNA is TGTGCCACCAGTGATTTAAACTCTAGCTACAATGAGCAGTTCTTC. Protein product: CATSDLNSSYNEQFF.

The gene calls are TRBV10-3 and TRBJ1-6; tentatively, D is TRBD1 (5 bases). The germline V and J ends were trimmed by 3 bases and 9 bases, with 15 bases remaining between them. The CDR3 consists of 15 residues. Per the germline V gene, CDR1 is ENHRY and CDR2 is SYGVKD. DNA for the CDR3: TGTGCCATCAGTGAAGTTATCCAGGGCACTTCACCCCTCCACTTT. Its protein is CAISEVIQGTSPLHF.

The chain employs TRBV27 and TRBJ2-7; no clear D gene. V lost 5 bases, J lost 7 bases, and 21 bases lay in between. Germline assignment: CDR1 MNHEY and CDR2 SMNVEV (reference sequence). CDR3 length: 15 residues. The CDR3 region is CASSPGGAVTREQYF. As DNA, the CDR3 is TGTGCCAGCAGTCCCGGCGGTGCGGTCACGAGGGAGCAGTACTTC.